A selection of T cell receptor beta chains follows, all from one sample in a study of identical twins. TCRdb re-derived calls from the 5' RACE reads in MiXCR, one entry per CDR3 protein. The sample lists roughly 630,000 distinct CDR3 sequences; about 7.6% were seen once. The sample also formed part of further work on yellow fever vaccine responses in identical twins.

The source material was PBMCs. These TCRs come from a woman aged 18 to 35 in good health. CDR3s include the opening cysteine and the closing phenylalanine or tryptophan. Fields, in order: clone size, V gene, J gene, CDR3 protein. Rows may omit the clone size; those that give it use once, few, many or a size class.

clone size: .; V gene: TRBV3-1; J gene: TRBJ2-5; CDR3 protein: CASSQSTFKETQYF
clone size: .; V gene: TRBV20-1; J gene: TRBJ2-1; CDR3 protein: CSAQPGISYNEQFF
clone size: many; V gene: TRBV6-5; J gene: TRBJ1-1; CDR3 protein: CASSYSRGTRNTEAFF
clone size: .; V gene: TRBV4-1; J gene: TRBJ1-4; CDR3 protein: CASSQDKGSGEKLFF
clone size: .; V gene: TRBV20-1; J gene: TRBJ2-5; CDR3 protein: CSAREGPGETQYF
clone size: few; V gene: TRBV7-8; J gene: TRBJ1-6; CDR3 protein: CASSLEGSTGYSSPLHF
clone size: few; V gene: TRBV15; J gene: TRBJ1-2; CDR3 protein: CATSRDGALYGYTF
clone size: many; V gene: TRBV12-3/TRBV12-4; J gene: TRBJ2-5; CDR3 protein: CASSPRIRGSARETQYF
clone size: .; V gene: TRBV12-3/TRBV12-4; J gene: TRBJ1-3; CDR3 protein: CASSPAIGAGNTIYF
clone size: .; V gene: TRBV11-2; J gene: TRBJ2-1; CDR3 protein: CASSYDRASSYNEQFF
clone size: .; V gene: TRBV7-9; J gene: TRBJ2-2; CDR3 protein: CASSPLLAGDVDGELFF
clone size: few; V gene: TRBV5-1; J gene: TRBJ1-2; CDR3 protein: CASSLTSGYGYTF
clone size: few; V gene: TRBV6-5; J gene: TRBJ2-1; CDR3 protein: CASSYSSGDYNEQFF
clone size: few; V gene: TRBV5-1; J gene: TRBJ2-5; CDR3 protein: CASSQITGLQETQYF
clone size: .; V gene: TRBV28; J gene: TRBJ2-6; CDR3 protein: CASSSPDLAGANVLTF